A selection of T cell receptor beta chains follows, all from one sample in a study of blood T cell repertoires in COVID-19. Assay used: immunoSEQ multiplex PCR; TCRdb lists only in-frame clones, some missing. The data contain more than 300,000 clones, under 90% of them singletons. The specimen was peripheral blood. All receptors derive from a woman aged 30 to 39 with COVID-19, enrolled during active disease. Both conserved end residues are trimmed from each CDR3. The order of the fields is J gene, clone size, V gene, CDR3 protein. Rows may omit the clone size; those that give it use once, few, many or a size class.

>TRBJ1-2|.|TRBV11-1
ASSLGQGYGYT
>TRBJ1-1|.|TRBV10-3
AIRTGDTEAF
>TRBJ2-3|.|TRBV9
ASSVLAEPTDTQY
>TRBJ2-2|.|TRBV2
AGGLAGGRKTGELF
>TRBJ2-1|.|TRBV27
ASSLQGRHNEQF
>TRBJ1-1|.|TRBV14
ASSQEAPGQGNGRAF
>TRBJ1-1|once|TRBV2
ASSSGHNRNTEAF
>TRBJ1-1|.|TRBV4-3
ASSPGTGGITEAF
>TRBJ2-5|.|TRBV2
ASRGQGVQETQY
>TRBJ1-5|.|TRBV27
ASSLRQGYQPQH
>TRBJ2-7|.|TRBV18
ASSPPIVQGIEQY
>TRBJ1-1|.|TRBV2
ASSYDRGPGGTEAF
>TRBJ1-6|.|TRBV6-5
ASSSDRNLH
>TRBJ2-3|.|TRBV3-1/TRBV3-2
ASSQDFAGPHTDTQY
>TRBJ1-1|.|TRBV14
ASSSRQGLNTEAF
>TRBJ1-2|.|TRBV9
ASSPSTGEGFYGYT
>TRBJ2-4|.|TRBV7-2
ASSEKSGKTQNIQY
>TRBJ1-5|.|TRBV6-6
ASMWGDPQPQH
>TRBJ1-6|.|TRBV19
ASSIDTGGYSPLH
>TRBJ2-7|.|TRBV3-1/TRBV3-2
ASSGTAYEQY
>TRBJ1-5|.|TRBV6-5
ASSPSGGGQPQH
>TRBJ1-2|.|TRBV9
ASSPRQGIDYGYT
>TRBJ1-1|.|TRBV4-1
ASSQRMNTEAF
>TRBJ1-5|.|TRBV7-6
ASSPLTGPVGQPQH
>TRBJ1-6|.|TRBV2
ASSRATVNSPLH
>TRBJ1-2|.|TRBV7-9
ASSSPSDYGYT